The clone carrying this T cell receptor (beta chain) has at least ten counts. This sample was included in a study of blood T cells in healthy people across ages. The V and J ends lost 7 bases and 1 base respectively, with 22 bases between them. The germline V gene encodes CDR1 MDHEN and CDR2 SYDVKM. The CDR3 extends over 17 amino acids. For the second PCR, which ran for about 6 to 11 cycles, a sample-barcoded 5' primer and a J-beta primer mix were used. TCRdb fed the 5' RACE reads into MiXCR, producing one record per CDR3 protein. The table has about 840,000 distinct CDR3 sequences, around 29% seen once; the top ten hold 10%. These same data were also listed under a study on T cells of mothers and their children.

This sequence joins TRBV28 and TRBJ2-5; no definite D call. Material for sequencing was blood. The TCR originated in a woman aged 40 to 55 in good health. CDR3 protein: CASTLGYSRNSQETQYF. CDR3 DNA: TGTGCCAGCACCCTCGGGTATAGCAGGAACAGCCAAGAGACCCAGTACTTC.